This T cell receptor (beta chain) was identified during a study of blood T cell repertoires in COVID-19. The repertoire was sequenced with immunoSEQ multiplex PCR; TCRdb's copy has only in-frame clones and lacks some. The repertoire consists of about 140,000 clones, with about 83% occurring once and the leading ten covering around 1.4%. Germline trimming cut 3 bases from V and 5 bases from J; bases unmatched to any gene: 1. CDR3 length equals 13 residues. The sequence was collected from a human donor in a cohort sampled during active COVID-19. Sequenced material: peripheral blood. The chain recombines TRBV12-3 or TRBV12-4 with TRBJ2-1, with 7 bases identical to TRBD1. The chain's CDR3 is CASSFDRDNEQFF. The DNA of the CDR3 is TGTGCCAGCAGTTTTGACAGGGACAATGAGCAGTTCTTC.